The 14 T cell receptor beta chains given below trace back to one sample, sequenced in a study of T cell responses to AZD1222 COVID-19 vaccine. TCRdb keeps only in-frame clones here, not all; method: immunoSEQ multiplex PCR. Seen here are roughly 180,000 clones, 80% to 95% observed once, and the top ten hold 1.5% to 2.5%. The input for sequencing was peripheral blood, taken 28 days after the second AZD1222 dose. The receptor source for this set is an adult who received the AZD1222 COVID-19 vaccine.

V usage is TRBV4-3 and J usage is TRBJ1-5; the D gene is possibly TRBD1 (5 bases). V lost 0 bases and J 6 bases, leaving 12 bases between the germline ends. Germline CDR1 reads LGHNA; CDR2 reads YSLEER. The CDR3 contains 15 residues. The CDR3 loop reads CASSQEGAYSQPQHF. DNA of the CDR3: TGCGCCAGCAGCCAAGAAGGGGCCTATTCTCAGCCCCAGCATTTT.

This sequence joins TRBV4-1 and TRBJ2-1, with 12 bases aligning to TRBD2. CDR1 and CDR2 from the germline V gene are MGHRA and YSYEKL. The length of the CDR3 is 15 residues. V was pared by 4 bases and J by 3 bases, with 1 base of the junction left unmatched. For the CDR3, the DNA is TGCGCCAGCAGCCTACTAGCGGGAGGCTACAATGAGCAGTTCTTC. Protein: CASSLLAGGYNEQFF.

As to this clone: The junction does not match germline at one end; this may be a read error. This chain uses TRBV6-6 with TRBJ2-2; perhaps D is TRBD1 or TRBD2 (5 bases each). The CDR3 is made up of 12 amino acids. Per germline, CDR1 MNHNY and CDR2 SVGAGI (reference sequence). The CDR3 spells CGACPEPGELFF. DNA of the CDR3: TGCGGGGCCTGTCCGGAGCCCGGGGAGCTGTTTTTT.

The chain employs TRBV7-2 and TRBJ2-1, with TRBD2 matching 12 bases. The germline V gene has CDR1 SGHTA and CDR2 FQGNSA. J lost 8 bases, V lost 4 bases, and 3 bases had no gene match. This CDR3 has 14 amino acids. CDR3 region: CASSSSGGAHEQFF. The CDR3 region has the DNA TGTGCCAGCAGCTCTAGCGGGGGGGCCCATGAGCAGTTCTTC. The entire variable domain, with the rest obtained from reference TRBV7-2 and TRBJ2-1, is as follows: GAGVSQSPSNKVTEKGKDVELRCDPISGHTALYWYRQSLGQGLEFLIYFQGNSAPDKSGLPSDRFSAERTGGSVSTLTIQRTQQEDSAVYLCASSSSGGAHEQFFGPGTRLTVL.

This clone was recorded a few times. The chain employs TRBV7-6 and TRBJ2-7; 11 bases are a match to TRBD2. CDR1 and CDR2 from the germline V gene are SGHVS and FNYEAQ. There are 16 residues in the CDR3. V was pared by 4 bases and J by 2 bases, with 7 bases of the junction left unmatched. CDR3 sequence reads: CASSYSGTSGTYEQYF. CDR3 bases: TGTGCCAGCAGCTACTCCGGGACTAGCGGAACCTACGAGCAGTACTTC.

This chain joins TRBV5-1 and TRBJ2-5, with D unresolved. The CDR3 is 16 residues long. V was pared by 0 bases and J by 4 bases, with 16 bases between. The germline V gene has CDR1 SGHRS and CDR2 YFSETQ. In nucleotides, the CDR3 is TGCGCCAGCAGCTTGGCGGGCCAAGGGCTTGGAGAGACCCAGTACTTC. This encodes CASSLAGQGLGETQYF.

The chain uses TRBV25-1 and TRBJ2-5; weak D call: TRBD2 (6 bases). Trimming took 8 bases from V and 5 from J, leaving 15 bases between them. The germline V gene has CDR1 MGHDK and CDR2 SYGVNS. This CDR3 region has 13 residues. The CDR3 DNA reads as TGTGCCAGCCGGGGAGGCCCCGGGGAGACCCAGTACTTC. Translation gives CASRGGPGETQYF.

V gene TRBV6-5 combines with J gene TRBJ1-2; D gene ambiguous. Trimming shortened V by 7 bases and J by 7 bases, and 13 bases separated the two germline ends. Germline V gives CDR1 MNHEY, CDR2 SVGAGI. The CDR3 length is 12 residues. The CDR3 nucleotides are TGTGCCAGCAAGGGTAGGGTCGCTGGCTACACCTTC. This encodes CASKGRVAGYTF.

This clone was found once. The chain recombines TRBV6-5 with TRBJ1-6; D gene unclear. Germline loops: CDR1 MNHEY, CDR2 SVGAGI. The V end was cut by 0 bases, the J end by 7 bases, with 10 bases between. This CDR3 contains 15 residues. In nucleotides, the CDR3 is TGTGCCAGCAGTTACTCGCGGAACGGCAATTCACCCCTCCACTTT. It specifies CASSYSRNGNSPLHF.

J is TRBJ1-1 and V is TRBV5-1, with D perhaps TRBD1 (5 bases). V gave up 0 bases and J gave up 3 bases, with 18 bases separating them. Germline lookup yields CDR1 SGHRS and CDR2 YFSETQ. This CDR3 spans 17 amino acids. DNA of the CDR3: TGCGCCAGCAGCTTGGTTCAGGGTACTCTTCGGGACACTGAAGCTTTCTTT. Amino acid sequence: CASSLVQGTLRDTEAFF.

The chain is built from TRBV29-1 and TRBJ2-1, with D tentatively TRBD1 or TRBD2 (5 bases each). This CDR3 is built from 14 residues. V was trimmed by 3 bases and J by 7 bases, leaving 16 bases between them. The germline gives CDR1 SQVTM, CDR2 ANQGSEA. CDR3 coding DNA: TGCAGCGTTGAGGGACCTCACCTAGGGAATGAGCAGTTCTTC. It encodes CSVEGPHLGNEQFF.

The V gene is TRBV6-2 or TRBV6-3, the J gene TRBJ2-7, with 7 bases that match TRBD1. Trimming at V came to 1 base and at J to 2 bases, leaving 2 bases not matched to a gene. This CDR3 is built from 14 residues. Germline V gene data show CDR1 as MNHEY and CDR2 as SVGEGT. CDR3 DNA: TGTGCCAGCAGTTACTTACAGGGGACCTACGAGCAGTACTTC. Amino acid sequence: CASSYLQGTYEQYF.

The rearrangement joins TRBV18 to TRBJ2-5, with TRBD2 as a possible D gene (5 bases). V was clipped by 3 bases and J by 3 bases, with 14 bases between them. In germline, CDR1 is KGHSH, CDR2 LQKENI. The length of the CDR3 is 15 residues. The chain's CDR3 is CASSPPLGAEETQYF. The CDR3 DNA sequence: TGTGCCAGCTCACCCCCTCTGGGAGCGGAAGAGACCCAGTACTTC.

The sample holds one count of this clone. The same CDR3 can be traced to other DNA sequences in this sample. The CDR3 region is CASSPGVDQPQHF. The CDR3 coding sequence is TGTGCCAGCTCACCAGGGGTGGATCAGCCCCAGCATTTT. The chain links TRBV18 to TRBJ1-5; no clear D. V was trimmed by 2 bases and J by 5 bases, leaving 7 bases between them. The germline gives CDR1 KGHSH, CDR2 LQKENI. This CDR3 comprises 13 residues.